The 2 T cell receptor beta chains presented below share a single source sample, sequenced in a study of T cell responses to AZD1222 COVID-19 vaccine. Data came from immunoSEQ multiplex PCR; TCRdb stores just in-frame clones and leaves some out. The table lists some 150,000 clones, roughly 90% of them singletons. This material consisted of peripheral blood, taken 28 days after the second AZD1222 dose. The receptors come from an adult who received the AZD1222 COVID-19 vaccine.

The CDR3 nucleotides are TGTGCCAGCAGCCAGGTTTCGCGTAGGGGCAAGAACACTGAAGCTTTCTTT. It translates to CASSQVSRRGKNTEAFF. The V call is TRBV14, the J call TRBJ1-1, with D maybe TRBD1 (5 bases). Per germline, CDR1 SGHDN and CDR2 FVKESK. The germline V and J ends were trimmed by 3 bases and 1 base, with 18 bases remaining between them. The CDR3 extends over 17 amino acids.

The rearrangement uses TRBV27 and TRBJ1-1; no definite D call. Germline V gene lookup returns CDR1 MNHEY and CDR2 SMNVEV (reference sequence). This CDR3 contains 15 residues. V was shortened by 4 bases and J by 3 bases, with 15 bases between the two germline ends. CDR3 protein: CASSSGADWDTEAFF. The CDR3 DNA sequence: TGTGCCAGCAGTTCGGGCGCCGATTGGGACACTGAAGCTTTCTTT.